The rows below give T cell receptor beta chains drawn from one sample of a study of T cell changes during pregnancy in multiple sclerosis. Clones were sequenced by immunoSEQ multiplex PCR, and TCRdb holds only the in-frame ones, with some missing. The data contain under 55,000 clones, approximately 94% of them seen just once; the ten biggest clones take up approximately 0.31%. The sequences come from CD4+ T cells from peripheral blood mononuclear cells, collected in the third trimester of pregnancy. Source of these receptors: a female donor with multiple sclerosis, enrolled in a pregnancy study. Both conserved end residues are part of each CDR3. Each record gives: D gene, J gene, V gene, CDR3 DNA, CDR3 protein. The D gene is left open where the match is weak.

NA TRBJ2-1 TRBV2 TGTGCCAGCAGGGGGCCAAACAATGAGCAGTTCTTC CASRGPNNEQFF
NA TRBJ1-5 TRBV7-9 TGTGCCAGCAGCTTAGGGTCAGGAGGGCTAGGCAATCAGCCCCAGCATTTT CASSLGSGGLGNQPQHF
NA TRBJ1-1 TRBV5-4 TGTGCCAGCAGCCGGGGGGTTTGGGGGGGGGCGGAGGTAACTTTCTTT CASSRGVWGGAEVTFF
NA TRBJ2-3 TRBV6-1 TGTGCCAGCAGTGAATATAGGGGTACTAGCACAGATACGCAGTATTTT CASSEYRGTSTDTQYF
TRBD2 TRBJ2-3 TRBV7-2 TGTGCCAGCAGGGACTTTCTAGCGGGGGTCACAGATACGCAGTATTTT CASRDFLAGVTDTQYF
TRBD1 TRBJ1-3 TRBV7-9 TGTGCCAGCAGCTCATGGGACAGACTCTCTGGAAACACCATATATTTT CASSSWDRLSGNTIYF
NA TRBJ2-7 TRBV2 TGTGCCAGCAGAGAGGCTAGCCTAACCTACGAGCAGTACTTC CASREASLTYEQYF
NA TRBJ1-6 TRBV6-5 TGTGCCAGCATGAGGGATTTAGGGAATTCACCCCTCCACTTT CASMRDLGNSPLHF
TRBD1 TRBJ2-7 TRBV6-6 TGTGCCAGCATGCCGGGACAGGGTTTTTCCGAGCAGTACTTC CASMPGQGFSEQYF
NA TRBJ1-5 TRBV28 TGTGCCAGCAGGGCCATAAATAGCAATCAGCCCCAGCATTTT CASRAINSNQPQHF
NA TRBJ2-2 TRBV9 TGTGCCAGCAGCGTAGTCCCCGAGACCGGGGAGCTGTTTTTT CASSVVPETGELFF
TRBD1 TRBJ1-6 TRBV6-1 TGTGCCAGTTTCGCCGGGACAGGTGATTCACCCCTCCACTTT CASFAGTGDSPLHF
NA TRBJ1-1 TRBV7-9 TGTGCCAGCAGCTTAGCGGGGGGGGCGGTAGGAGCTTTCTTT CASSLAGGAVGAFF
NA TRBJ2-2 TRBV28 TGTGCCAGCCCCGACAGGAACACCGGGGAGCTGTTTTTT CASPDRNTGELFF
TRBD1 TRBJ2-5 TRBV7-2 TGTGCCAGCAGCTTAGACAGGGGACAAGAGACCCAGTACTTC CASSLDRGQETQYF
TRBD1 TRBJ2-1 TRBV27 TGTGCCAGCAGTTTATCGCGACAGGGGGCAAGTGGATACTCCTACAATGAGCAGTTCTTC CASSLSRQGASGYSYNEQFF
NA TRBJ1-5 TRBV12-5 TGTGCTAGTGCCCCACTAGCCACTAATCAGCCCCAGCATTTT CASAPLATNQPQHF
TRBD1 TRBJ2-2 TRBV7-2 TGTGCCAGCAGCACACAGGGGGGCGGCACCGGGGAGCTGTTTTTT CASSTQGGGTGELFF
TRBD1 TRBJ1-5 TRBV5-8 TGTGCCAGCGTCGGGACAGGGGGCAATCAGCCCCAGCATTTT CASVGTGGNQPQHF